The rows below give T cell receptor beta chains drawn from one sample of a study of human T cells and chemical hapten exposure. One entry per CDR3 protein results from TCRdb running MiXCR on the RACE reads. Found here are fewer than 140,000 distinct CDR3 sequences, roughly an eighth of them singletons; the top ten hold about 1.6%. The sample consisted of whole blood, taken in connection with sensitization to the hapten diphenylcyclopropenone (DPC). Receptors were obtained from a woman aged 45-59 years with alopecia areata. Some clones in this sample may be carry-over from other donors' samples. The CDR3 runs from the conserved cysteine through the conserved F or W. Each record gives: J gene, V gene, CDR3 protein.

TRBJ1-5 TRBV20-1 CSATPRRLNAGNQPQHF
TRBJ2-3 TRBV28 CASRILDTQYF
TRBJ2-7 TRBV5-1 CASSLDGVFPVEQYF
TRBJ1-1 TRBV6-2/TRBV6-3 CASSPSRVNTEAFF
TRBJ2-5 TRBV7-6 CASSFGGARKETQYF
TRBJ2-3 TRBV4-3 CASSHYRDRGADTQYF
TRBJ2-7 TRBV28 CASSSGGTDSYEQYF
TRBJ2-1 TRBV19 CASSPPLAGRVNNEQFF
TRBJ2-7 TRBV7-2 CASSFRDRGSYEQYF
TRBJ1-3 TRBV6-1 CASSEFLYGDSGNTIYF
TRBJ2-5 TRBV7-9 CASSLARRAEKETQYF
TRBJ1-1 TRBV6-2/TRBV6-3 CASSYRGYEAFF
TRBJ2-5 TRBV20-1 CSAQSTQQETQYF
TRBJ1-1 TRBV3-1 CASSQDPVAAEAFF
TRBJ2-7 TRBV3-1 CASSQHGGALSYEQYF
TRBJ2-1 TRBV7-2 CASSLTGNIYNEQFF
TRBJ2-3 TRBV11-1 CASSLNSGQTQYF
TRBJ2-2 TRBV27 CASRTTLVTGELFF
TRBJ1-2 TRBV29-1 CSVEQRGFNYGYTF
TRBJ1-3 TRBV29-1 CSIISGNTIYF
TRBJ2-2 TRBV11-2 CASRDSTGELFF
TRBJ2-1 TRBV28 CASSAKGLAGSSYNEQFF
TRBJ1-2 TRBV28 CASSLNGQGINYGYTF
TRBJ2-2 TRBV5-1 CASISEGQGTTGELFF
TRBJ1-1 TRBV28 CASSFIGTGAMNTEAFF
TRBJ1-1 TRBV28 CASSFIGQGADTEAFF
TRBJ1-5 TRBV12-3/TRBV12-4 CASSPGLGGHNQPQHF
TRBJ2-4 TRBV28 CAGGDLAKNIQYF
TRBJ2-2 TRBV24-1 CATSEGRNTGELFF
TRBJ1-2 TRBV28 CGVFAGYGYTF
TRBJ2-2 TRBV6-5 CASSYLRQGWGTGELFF
TRBJ2-2 TRBV10-2 CASSEGMFGGELFF
TRBJ2-7 TRBV28 CASSRASLGPEQYF
TRBJ2-7 TRBV20-1 CSALGDSNYEQYF
TRBJ1-1 TRBV3-1 CASRANYGQGNTEAFF
TRBJ1-1 TRBV6-6 CASCGGMNTEAFF
TRBJ2-2 TRBV5-1 CASSGRTSGESRVPGELFF
TRBJ1-6 TRBV18 CASSRREERNTPLHF
TRBJ2-4 TRBV11-2 CASSFSSGQGIAGNIQYF
TRBJ1-5 TRBV12-3/TRBV12-4 CASSPHQGSNQPQHF
TRBJ1-1 TRBV10-3 CAISAGVEAFF
TRBJ1-1 TRBV29-1 CSGKGTPKVGNTEAFF
TRBJ1-2 TRBV12-3/TRBV12-4 CASSLNTVGDGYTF